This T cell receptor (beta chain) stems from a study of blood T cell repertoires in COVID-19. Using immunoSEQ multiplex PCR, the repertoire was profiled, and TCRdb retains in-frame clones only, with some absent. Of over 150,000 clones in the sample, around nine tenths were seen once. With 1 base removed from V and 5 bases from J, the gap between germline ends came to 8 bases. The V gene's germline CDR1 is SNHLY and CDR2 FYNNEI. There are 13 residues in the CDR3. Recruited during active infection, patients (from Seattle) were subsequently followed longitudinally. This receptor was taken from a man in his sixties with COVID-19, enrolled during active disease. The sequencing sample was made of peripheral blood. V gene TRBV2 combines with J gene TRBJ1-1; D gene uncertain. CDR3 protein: CASSEGRGTEAFF. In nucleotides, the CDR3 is TGTGCCAGCAGTGAAGGACGGGGAACTGAAGCTTTCTTT.